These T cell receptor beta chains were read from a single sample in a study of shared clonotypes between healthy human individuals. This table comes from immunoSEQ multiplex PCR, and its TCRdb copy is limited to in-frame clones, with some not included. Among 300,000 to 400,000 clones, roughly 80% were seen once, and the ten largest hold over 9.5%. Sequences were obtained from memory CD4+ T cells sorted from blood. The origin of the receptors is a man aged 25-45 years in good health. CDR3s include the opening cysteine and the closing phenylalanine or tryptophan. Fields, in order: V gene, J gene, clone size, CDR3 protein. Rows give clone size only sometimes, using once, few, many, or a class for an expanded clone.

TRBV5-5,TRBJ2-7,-,CASSSTSGFSYEQYF
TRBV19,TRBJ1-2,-,CASSIVGGDGYTF
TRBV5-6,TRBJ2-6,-,CASSFGTVFSGANVLTF
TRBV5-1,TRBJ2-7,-,CASSLDSGPVYEQYF
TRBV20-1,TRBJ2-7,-,CSARAGYEQYF
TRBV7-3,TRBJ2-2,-,CASSPPGGNTGELFF
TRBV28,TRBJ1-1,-,CASRTPGVMNTEAFF
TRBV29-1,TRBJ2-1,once,CSVAYGVSVYNEQFF
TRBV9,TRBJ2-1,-,CASSPDWASYNEQFF
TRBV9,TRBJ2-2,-,CASKAGGNTGELFF
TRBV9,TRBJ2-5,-,CASSVDATRQETQYF